These T cell receptor beta chains were read from a single sample in a study of blood T cell repertoires in COVID-19. Assay used: immunoSEQ multiplex PCR; TCRdb lists only in-frame clones, some missing. The table records approximately 59,000 clones, approximately 82% of them present only once. Sequences were obtained from peripheral blood. The origin of the receptors is a woman of 80 years or more with acute or convalescent COVID-19. Each CDR3 is given with its conserved first and last residue. The order of the fields is J gene, CDR3 length, V gene, CDR3 protein.

>TRBJ1-1|15|TRBV3-1/TRBV3-2
CASSPRDRGNTEAFF
>TRBJ2-3|15|TRBV7-2
CASTSFSGGYESQYF
>TRBJ2-4|17|TRBV19
CASSIGQDSMGKNIQYF
>TRBJ1-4|14|TRBV2
CASSEGQLNEKLFF
>TRBJ2-2|15|TRBV2
CASSATQGAVGELFF
>TRBJ1-2|15|TRBV5-4
CASSLVGPEHYGYTF
>TRBJ2-1|15|TRBV5-1
CASSSPSGGQNEQFF
>TRBJ2-7|15|TRBV5-4
CASSPERDRGDEQYF
>TRBJ1-4|17|TRBV7-9
CASSLVQGSRLSEKLFF
>TRBJ2-1|14|TRBV21-1
CASRGQGAINEQFF
>TRBJ2-1|14|TRBV5-4
CASEVGGIYNEQFF
>TRBJ1-1|14|TRBV27
CASSRVRGDTEAFF
>TRBJ2-5|15|TRBV15
CATSRALAGQETQYF
>TRBJ2-5|13|TRBV9
CASTTQKRGTQYF
>TRBJ2-5|13|TRBV29-1
CSVEKDRAETQYF
>TRBJ2-3|17|TRBV4-2
CASSQESAGSLTDTQYF
>TRBJ1-1|15|TRBV19
CASRSTGQGTAEAFF